This T cell receptor (beta chain) stems from a study of T-cell reconstitution after alpha-beta-depleted transplantation in children. Whole-study findings and limits: Hyperexpanded clones declined; after one year, newly produced T cells mostly supplied diversity. Elevated TCRbeta diversity at day 60 was traced, in some patients, to surviving recipient T cells and thymic progenitors. The origin of alpha-beta T cells about two months after transplant was reportedly several hundred expanded graft clones.

This CDR3 spans 17 amino acids. Germline V CDR1 and CDR2: LNHNV, YYDKDF (reference sequence). The V and J ends lost 0 bases and 1 base respectively, with 15 bases between them. Preparation of the TCRbeta library used unique molecular identifiers. TCRdb re-called the PCR reads through MiXCR, storing one row per CDR3 protein. The sample holds around 200,000 distinct CDR3 sequences, roughly 8.3% seen once. This clonotype was counted a few times. Its specificity is unknown. The TCR was taken from a male patient aged 2-9 years who had a stem cell transplant for acute myeloid leukemia, so the T cells may come from the graft donor. The chain carries TRBV15 and TRBJ1-1; tentatively, D is TRBD1 (5 bases). The sample was PBMCs, mostly from graft donor cells, taken 360 days after TCRalphabeta/CD19-depleted stem cell transplant. CDR3 sequence: CATSRDRGQGTNTEAFF. For the CDR3, the DNA is TGTGCCACCAGCAGAGATAGAGGGCAGGGAACGAACACTGAAGCTTTCTTT.